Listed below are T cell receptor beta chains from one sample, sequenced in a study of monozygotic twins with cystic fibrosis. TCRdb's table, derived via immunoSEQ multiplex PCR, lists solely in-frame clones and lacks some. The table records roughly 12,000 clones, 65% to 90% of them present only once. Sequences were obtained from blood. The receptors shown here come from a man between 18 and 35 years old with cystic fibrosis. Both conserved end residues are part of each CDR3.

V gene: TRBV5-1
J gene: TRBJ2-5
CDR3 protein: CASSLGTVTQETQYF

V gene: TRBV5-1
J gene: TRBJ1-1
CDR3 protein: CASSFNAGTEAFF

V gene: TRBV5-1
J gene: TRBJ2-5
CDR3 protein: CASSLAGETQYF

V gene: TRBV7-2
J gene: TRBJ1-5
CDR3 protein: CASSYTRGTDQPQHF

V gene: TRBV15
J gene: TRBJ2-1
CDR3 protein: CATSPPVFDEQFF

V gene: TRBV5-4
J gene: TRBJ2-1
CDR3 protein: CASSWLAGGYNEQFF

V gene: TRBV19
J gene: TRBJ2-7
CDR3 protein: CASSTTSDSTYEQYF

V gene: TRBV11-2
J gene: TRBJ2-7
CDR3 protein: CASSSFVGGEQYF

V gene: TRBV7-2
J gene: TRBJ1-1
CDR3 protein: CASSLRRNTEAFF

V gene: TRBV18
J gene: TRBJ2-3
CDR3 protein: CASSPGATDTQYF

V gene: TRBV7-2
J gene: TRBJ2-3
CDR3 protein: CASSWRTGGSTDTQYF

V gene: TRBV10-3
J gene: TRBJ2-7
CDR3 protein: CAITATASSYEQYF

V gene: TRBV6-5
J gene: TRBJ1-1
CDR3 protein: CASSSGRYTEAFF

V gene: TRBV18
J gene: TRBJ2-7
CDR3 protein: CASSPSTGAKYEQYF

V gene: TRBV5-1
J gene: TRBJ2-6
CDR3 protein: CASSLEPSGANVLTF

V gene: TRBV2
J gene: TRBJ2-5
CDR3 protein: CASSQGLAGGGGETQYF

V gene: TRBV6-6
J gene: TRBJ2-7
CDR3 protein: CASSYTSRSYEQYF

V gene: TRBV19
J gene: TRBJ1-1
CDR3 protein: CASSIDYRVTEAFF

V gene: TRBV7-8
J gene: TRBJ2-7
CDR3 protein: CASSSPLTGGESYEQYF

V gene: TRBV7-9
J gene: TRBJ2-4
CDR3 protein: CASTPRDLAKNIQYF

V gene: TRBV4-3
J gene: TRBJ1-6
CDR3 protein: CASSPRLDSPLHF

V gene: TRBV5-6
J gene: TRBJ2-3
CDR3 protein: CASRLDRGLLDTQYF